Shown below are 27 T cell receptor beta chains from a single sample sequenced in a study of shared clonotypes between healthy human individuals. Measured with immunoSEQ multiplex PCR; TCRdb has only the in-frame clones, and not every one. This sample has some 240,000 clones, with 60% to 80% found just once. What was sequenced was memory CD4+ T cells sorted from blood. Subset meaning: CD45RA-negative fraction. The receptors were sampled from a man aged 30 to 45 in good health.

The chain is built from TRBV18 and TRBJ1-5, with TRBD1 matching over 12 bases. This CDR3 contains 18 residues. With 4 bases clipped from V and 4 bases from J, the junction kept 11 bases outside the gene matches. Germline assignment: CDR1 KGHSH and CDR2 LQKENI. The chain's CDR3 is CASSLPPGTGGRNQPQHF. DNA for the CDR3: TGTGCCAGCTCACTTCCACCCGGGACAGGGGGCAGAAATCAGCCCCAGCATTTT.

V gene TRBV7-9 combines with J gene TRBJ2-3, with D maybe TRBD1 (5 bases). The CDR3 is 14 residues long. Germline values: CDR1 SEHNR, CDR2 FQNEAQ (reference sequence). Trimming stripped 3 bases from V and 2 bases from J, with 9 bases between. Here the CDR3 reads CASSFTGVTDTQYF. The DNA for the CDR3 is TGTGCCAGCAGCTTTACAGGCGTCACAGATACGCAGTATTTT.

This chain uses TRBV7-3 with TRBJ2-1, with 7 bases fitting TRBD2. CDR1 SGHTA and CDR2 FQGTGA come from the germline V gene. The J segment lost 2 bases and the V segment lost 5 bases, leaving 9 bases of the junction unmatched. The CDR3 consists of 16 residues. CDR3 region: CASSPAGTGTYNEQFF. CDR3 sequence (DNA): TGTGCCAGCAGCCCAGCGGGGACTGGGACCTACAATGAGCAGTTCTTC.

This clone has at least ten counts. The chain uses TRBV10-3 and TRBJ2-5; 9 nucleotides align to TRBD1. The length of the CDR3 is 15 residues. The germline V gene encodes CDR1 ENHRY and CDR2 SYGVKD. With V trimmed by 10 bases and J by 2 bases, 11 bases remained unmatched. CDR3 loop: CATQPGQGWQETQYF. CDR3 nucleotide sequence: TGTGCCACTCAACCGGGACAGGGTTGGCAAGAGACCCAGTACTTC.

This clone occurred a few times. The CDR3 DNA sequence: TGTGCCAGCAGTGGACTAGCGGGACGCAACACCGGGGAGCTGTTTTTT. Encoded protein: CASSGLAGRNTGELFF. J is TRBJ2-2 and V is TRBV2; 11 bases are a match to TRBD2. V lost 4 bases and J lost 2; bases outside the gene matches: 3. CDR1 SNHLY and CDR2 FYNNEI come from the germline V gene. The CDR3 extends over 16 amino acids.

The chain uses TRBV11-2 and TRBJ2-1; 7 bases fit TRBD2. The CDR3 length is 16 residues. The ends lost 5 bases at V and 9 bases at J; junction bases unmatched: 16. The germline V gene has CDR1 SGHAT and CDR2 FQNNGV. In DNA, the CDR3 is TGTGCCAGCAGCCCCCTGGGGGGGAGGGCCTTCCCTGAGCAGTTCTTC. Protein: CASSPLGGRAFPEQFF. Drawing the rest from reference TRBV11-2 and TRBJ2-1, the complete variable domain is EAGVAQSPRYKIIEKRQSVAFWCNPISGHATLYWYQQILGQGPKLLIQFQNNGVVDDSQLPKDRFSAERLKGVDSTLKIQPAKLEDSAVYLCASSPLGGRAFPEQFFGPGTRLTVL.

Remarks on this clone: This specimen includes other DNA sequences encoding the same CDR3. This chain links TRBV14 with TRBJ1-1; tentatively, D is TRBD1 (5 bases). V was pared by 1 base and J by 4 bases, with 10 bases between. The CDR3 totals 14 residues. From germline, CDR1 is SGHDN and CDR2 FVKESK. CDR3 sequence reads: CASSQVYGGTEAFF. As DNA, the CDR3 is TGTGCCAGCAGCCAAGTGTACGGGGGCACTGAAGCTTTCTTT.

The chain has TRBV6-6 and TRBJ1-5; tentative D call: TRBD1 (5 bases). With 5 bases removed from V and 2 bases from J, the gap between germline ends came to 10 bases. The CDR3 spans 14 residues. Germline V gene lookup returns CDR1 MNHNY and CDR2 SVGAGI (reference sequence). CDR3 residues: CASSKGFGNQPQHF. The CDR3 DNA sequence: TGTGCCAGCAGTAAGGGGTTTGGCAATCAGCCCCAGCATTTT.

This clone was seen a handful of times. J is TRBJ2-3 and V is TRBV18; D is unresolved. V shed 3 bases and J shed 4 bases, with 14 bases lying between them. Germline V gene lookup returns CDR1 KGHSH and CDR2 LQKENI. The CDR3 is 15 amino acids. The CDR3 DNA follows: TGTGCCAGCTCACCGACGGGTAGTAAATCAGATACGCAGTATTTT. It is translated as CASSPTGSKSDTQYF.

The chain links TRBV19 to TRBJ1-5; no reliable D call. This CDR3 is built from 13 residues. Germline lookup yields CDR1 LNHDA and CDR2 SQIVND (reference sequence). The V and J ends lost 5 bases and 5 bases respectively, with 10 bases between them. This chain's CDR3 is CASSAGYDQPQHF. CDR3 nucleotide sequence: TGTGCCAGTAGTGCGGGGTACGATCAGCCCCAGCATTTT. The whole variable domain, filled in from reference TRBV19 and TRBJ1-5, reads DGGITQSPKYLFRKEGQNVTLSCEQNLNHDAMYWYRQDPGQGLRLIYYSQIVNDFQKGDIAEGYSVSREKKESFPLTVTSAQKNPTAFYLCASSAGYDQPQHFGDGTRLSIL.

This clone came up a few times. The chain combines TRBV5-1 with TRBJ2-3; D is undetermined. The CDR3 loop spans 12 amino acids. Germline V gene lookup returns CDR1 SGHRS and CDR2 YFSETQ. V was trimmed by 3 bases and J by 2 bases, leaving 4 bases between them. In DNA, the CDR3 is TGCGCCAGCAGCTGGGACACAGATACGCAGTATTTT. Translation gives CASSWDTDTQYF.

This clone was seen more than once but under ten times. V is TRBV6-6 and J is TRBJ2-7; no clear D gene. This CDR3 is built from 14 residues. The ends were cut back, 8 bases at V and 0 bases at J, with 14 bases in the middle. Germline lookup yields CDR1 MNHNY and CDR2 SVGAGI (reference sequence). CDR3 DNA sequence: TGTGCCAGCGCCCCCCTCATTAACTCCTACGAGCAGTACTTC. The encoded protein is CASAPLINSYEQYF.

The CDR3 DNA is TGTGCCAGTAGCCAATGGGGAGAGACCCAGTACTTC. It encodes CASSQWGETQYF. The rearrangement joins TRBV19 to TRBJ2-5; D gene uncertain. Germline assignment: CDR1 LNHDA and CDR2 SQIVND (reference sequence). V lost 6 bases to trimming and J lost 4 bases, with 9 bases between them. This CDR3 contains 12 residues. The variable domain in full, with the rest retrieved from reference TRBV19 and TRBJ2-5, is DGGITQSPKYLFRKEGQNVTLSCEQNLNHDAMYWYRQDPGQGLRLIYYSQIVNDFQKGDIAEGYSVSREKKESFPLTVTSAQKNPTAFYLCASSQWGETQYFGPGTRLLVL.

This rearrangement joins TRBV28 to TRBJ1-1; D remains unclear. CDR3 length equals 11 residues. Trimming stripped 6 bases from V and 4 bases from J, with 6 bases between. Germline CDR1 MDHEN, CDR2 SYDVKM. Here the CDR3 reads CASRHITEAFF. The CDR3 DNA reads as TGTGCCAGCAGACATATCACTGAAGCTTTCTTT.

The genes are TRBV1 and TRBJ2-7; the table's D gene call, TRBD1, was not cross checked with the DNA. TRBV1 is shown as a pseudogene. The CDR3 is 14 amino acids. The CDR3 DNA reads as TGCACCAGCAGCCTTCCCGGGACAGCATACGAGCAGTACTTC. This encodes CTSSLPGTAYEQYF.

The chain carries TRBV15 and TRBJ2-6; D may be TRBD1 (6 bases). Trimming stripped 1 base from V and 2 bases from J, with 12 bases between. This CDR3 comprises 17 residues. Looked up from germline, CDR1 is LNHNV and CDR2 is YYDKDF (reference sequence). The CDR3 reads CATSRVRGGTGANVLTF. In nucleotides, the CDR3 is TGTGCCACCAGCAGAGTCCGTGGGGGCACTGGGGCCAACGTCCTGACTTTC. Supplemented by reference TRBV15 and TRBJ2-6, the full variable domain reads DAMVIQNPRYQVTQFGKPVTLSCSQTLNHNVMYWYQQKSSQAPKLLFHYYDKDFNNEADTPDNFQSRRPNTSFCFLDIRSPGLGDTAMYLCATSRVRGGTGANVLTFGAGSRLTVL.

The rearrangement joins TRBV7-9 to TRBJ2-1; 9 bases line up with TRBD1. This CDR3 region has 15 residues. Per the germline V gene, CDR1 is SEHNR and CDR2 is FQNEAQ (reference sequence). The trim removed 0 bases at V and 7 bases at J, leaving 4 bases unmatched. Here the CDR3 reads CASSLAGQGNNEQFF. CDR3 DNA sequence: TGTGCCAGCAGCTTAGCTGGACAGGGGAATAATGAGCAGTTCTTC.

The chain uses TRBV2 and TRBJ2-2; 8 nucleotides agree with TRBD2. The length of the CDR3 is 14 residues. The germline V gene has CDR1 SNHLY and CDR2 FYNNEI. Germline trimming cut 7 bases from V and 8 bases from J; bases unmatched to any gene: 9. For the CDR3, the DNA is TGTGCCAGCAAATCCAGGACTAGCTCTGGGGAGCTGTTTTTT. Translation: CASKSRTSSGELFF.

V and J are TRBV6-1 and TRBJ2-7; TRBD2 matches 7 bases. The CDR3 runs 13 residues. Germline trimming cut 4 bases from V and 5 bases from J; bases unmatched to any gene: 5. Germline CDR1 reads MNHNS; CDR2 reads SASEGT. The CDR3 nucleotides read TGTGCCAGCAGTGTGGCGACTAGCAACGAGCAGTACTTC. As protein: CASSVATSNEQYF.

The chain uses TRBV11-2 and TRBJ1-1; D remains ambiguous. The CDR3 runs to 14 residues. Germline V gene lookup returns CDR1 SGHAT and CDR2 FQNNGV. The ends were cut back, 4 bases at V and 3 bases at J, with 12 bases in the middle. CDR3 bases: TGTGCCAGCAGCTATTACCCCGGCGACACTGAAGCTTTCTTT. Protein sequence: CASSYYPGDTEAFF.

V is TRBV7-8 and J is TRBJ2-2; D is possibly TRBD1 (7 bases). The CDR3 consists of 17 residues. In germline, CDR1 is SGHVS, CDR2 FQNEAQ. V lost 4 bases and J 4 bases, leaving 19 bases between the germline ends. This chain's CDR3 is CASSSRVEQGGTGELFF. CDR3 nucleotides: TGTGCCAGCAGCTCAAGGGTGGAGCAGGGGGGCACCGGGGAGCTGTTTTTT.

V usage is TRBV6-6 and J usage is TRBJ2-4; D call uncertain. Germline CDR1 is MNHNY and CDR2 is SVGAGI (reference sequence). Trimming took off 0 bases at V and 8 bases at J, with 14 bases between the two ends. The CDR3 length is 15 residues. The CDR3 protein is CASSYSVAPRDIQYF. The CDR3 DNA reads as TGTGCCAGCAGTTACTCGGTGGCGCCGAGAGACATTCAGTACTTC.

Concerning this clone: This specimen includes other DNA sequences encoding the same CDR3. The rearrangement uses TRBV28 and TRBJ2-7; 7 bases match TRBD1. The germline gives CDR1 MDHEN, CDR2 SYDVKM. The CDR3 has 13 amino acids. With 5 bases clipped from V and 2 bases from J, the junction kept 3 bases outside the gene matches. This chain's CDR3 is CASSPGQTYEQYF. The CDR3 bases are TGTGCCAGCAGTCCGGGACAGACCTACGAGCAGTACTTC. The variable domain in full, with the rest retrieved from reference TRBV28 and TRBJ2-7, is DVKVTQSSRYLVKRTGEKVFLECVQDMDHENMFWYRQDPGLGLRLIYFSYDVKMKEKGDIPEGYSVSREKKERFSLILESASTNQTSMYLCASSPGQTYEQYFGPGTRLTVT.

The chain is built from TRBV30 and TRBJ2-3; D may be TRBD2 (5 bases). There are 11 residues in the CDR3. The V and J ends lost 2 bases and 8 bases respectively, with 8 bases between them. The germline gives CDR1 GTSNPN, CDR2 SVGIG (reference sequence). In nucleotides, the CDR3 is TGTGCCTGGAGTCCCGGGATTACGCAGTATTTT. It yields the protein CAWSPGITQYF.

This chain's CDR3 is CASSDQGARAGELFF. CDR3 nucleotide sequence: TGCGCCAGCAGCGATCAGGGGGCGCGGGCCGGGGAGCTGTTTTTT. The chain joins TRBV5-1 to TRBJ2-2, with 8 nucleotides matching TRBD1. The V and J ends lost 4 bases and 6 bases, in that order; junction bases with no gene match: 8. CDR1 is SGHRS, CDR2 YFSETQ, per germline. CDR3 length: 15 amino acids.

This clone showed up just once. The J gene is TRBJ1-1, the V gene TRBV5-6, with D perhaps TRBD1 (5 bases). Trimming removed 6 bases from V and 8 bases from J, with 20 bases in between. This CDR3 contains 14 residues. Germline CDR1 SGHDT, CDR2 YYEEEE. Here the CDR3 DNA reads TGTGCCAGCATCCTCCAGGGTACAGGTCCGGAAGCTTTCTTT. Its translation: CASILQGTGPEAFF. The whole variable domain, filled in from reference TRBV5-6 and TRBJ1-1, reads DAGVTQSPTHLIKTRGQQVTLRCSPKSGHDTVSWYQQALGQGPQFIFQYYEEEERQRGNFPDRFSGHQFPNYSSELNVNALLLGDSALYLCASILQGTGPEAFFGQGTRLTVV.

The CDR3 spells CASSPRLAGSYEQYF. The CDR3 DNA reads TGCGCCAGCAGCCCCCGACTAGCGGGATCCTACGAGCAGTACTTC. The chain combines TRBV4-1 with TRBJ2-7, with TRBD2 matching 11 bases. Germline-derived CDR1 and CDR2 are MGHRA and YSYEKL. This CDR3 is 15 amino acids long. After removal of 4 bases from V and 1 base from J, the junction contained 3 bases not matched to a gene.